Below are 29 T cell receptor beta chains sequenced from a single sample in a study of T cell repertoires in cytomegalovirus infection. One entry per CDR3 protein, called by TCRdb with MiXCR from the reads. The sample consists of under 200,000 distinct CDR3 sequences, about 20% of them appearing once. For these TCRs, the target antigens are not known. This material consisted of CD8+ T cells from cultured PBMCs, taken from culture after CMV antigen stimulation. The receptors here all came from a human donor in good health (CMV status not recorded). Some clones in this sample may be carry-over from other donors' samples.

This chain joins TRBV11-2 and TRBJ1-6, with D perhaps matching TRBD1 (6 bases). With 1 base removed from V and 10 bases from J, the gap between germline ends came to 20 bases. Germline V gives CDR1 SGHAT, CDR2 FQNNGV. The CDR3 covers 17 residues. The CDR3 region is CASSLGPSRTETSPLHF. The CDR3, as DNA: TGTGCCAGCAGCTTAGGCCCCTCTCGGACAGAAACCTCACCCCTCCACTTT.

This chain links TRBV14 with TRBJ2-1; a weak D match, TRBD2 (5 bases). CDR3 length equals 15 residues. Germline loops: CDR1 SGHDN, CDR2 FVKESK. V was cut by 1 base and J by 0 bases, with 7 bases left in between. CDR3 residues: CASSQGTSSYNEQFF. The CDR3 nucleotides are TGTGCCAGCAGCCAAGGTACTAGCTCCTACAATGAGCAGTTCTTC.

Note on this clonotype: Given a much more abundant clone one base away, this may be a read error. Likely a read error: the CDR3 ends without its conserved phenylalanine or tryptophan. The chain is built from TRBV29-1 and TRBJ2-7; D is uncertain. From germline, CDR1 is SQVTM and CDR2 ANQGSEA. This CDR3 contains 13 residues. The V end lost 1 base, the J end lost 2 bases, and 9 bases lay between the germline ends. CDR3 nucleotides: TGCAGCGTTGAAGGGGAAGTCCCCTACGAGCAGTACTTG. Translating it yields CSVEGEVPYEQYL.

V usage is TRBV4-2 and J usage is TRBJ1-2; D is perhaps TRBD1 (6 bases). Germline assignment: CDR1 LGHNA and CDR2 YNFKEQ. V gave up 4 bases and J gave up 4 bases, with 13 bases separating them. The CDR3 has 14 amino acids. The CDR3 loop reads CASSPPGAAYGYTF. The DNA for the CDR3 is TGTGCCAGCAGCCCCCCGGGGGCGGCCTATGGCTACACCTTC.

CDR3 DNA: TGTGCCAGCAGCTTTGGGACAGGGGTAGAGCATTTT. It codes for CASSFGTGVEHF. The V gene is TRBV7-2, the J gene TRBJ1-5; 10 nucleotides align to TRBD1. V shed 3 bases and J 14 bases; nucleotides not matched to a gene: 4. Germline values: CDR1 SGHTA, CDR2 FQGNSA. The CDR3 has 12 residues.

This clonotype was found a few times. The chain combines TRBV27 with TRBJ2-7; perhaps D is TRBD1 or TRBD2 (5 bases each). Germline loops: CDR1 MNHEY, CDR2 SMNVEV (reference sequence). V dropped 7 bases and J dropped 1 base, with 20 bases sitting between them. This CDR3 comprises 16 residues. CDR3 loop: CASNEETPEGSYEQYF. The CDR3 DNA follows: TGTGCCAGCAACGAAGAAACGCCCGAGGGGTCCTACGAGCAGTACTTC.

In nucleotides, the CDR3 is TGTGCCAGCAGCTTACGGGGGCGGGGGAGGGACGAGCAGTACTTC. This gives the protein CASSLRGRGRDEQYF. The chain couples TRBV7-2 to TRBJ2-7; a possible D gene is TRBD2 (7 bases). This CDR3 contains 15 residues. Germline V gene sequence: CDR1 SGHTA, CDR2 FQGNSA. Trimming pared 2 bases from V and 5 bases from J, leaving 16 bases between. The variable domain in full, with the rest retrieved from reference TRBV7-2 and TRBJ2-7, is GAGVSQSPSNKVTEKGKDVELRCDPISGHTALYWYRQSLGQGLEFLIYFQGNSAPDKSGLPSDRFSAERTGGSVSTLTIQRTQQEDSAVYLCASSLRGRGRDEQYFGPGTRLTVT.

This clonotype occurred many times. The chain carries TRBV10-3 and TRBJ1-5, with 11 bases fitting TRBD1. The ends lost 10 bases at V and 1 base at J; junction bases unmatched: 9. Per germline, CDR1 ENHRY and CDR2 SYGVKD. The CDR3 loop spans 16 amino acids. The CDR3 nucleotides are TGTGCCACGTCCCGGGACAGGGGGATCAGCAATCAGCCCCAGCATTTT. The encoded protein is CATSRDRGISNQPQHF.

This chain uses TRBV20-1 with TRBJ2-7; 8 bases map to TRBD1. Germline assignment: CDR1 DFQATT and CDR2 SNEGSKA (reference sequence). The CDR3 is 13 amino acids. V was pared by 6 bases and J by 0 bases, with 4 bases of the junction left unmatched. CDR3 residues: CSAGDRSSYEQYF. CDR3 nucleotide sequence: TGCAGTGCGGGGGACAGGAGCTCCTACGAGCAGTACTTC.

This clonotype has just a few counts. This chain's CDR3 is CASSPRDRGYETQYF. In DNA, the CDR3 is TGTGCCAGCAGCCCGCGGGACAGGGGATACGAGACCCAGTACTTC. The chain employs TRBV7-8 and TRBJ2-5, with 10 bases lining up with TRBD1. Germline CDR1 and CDR2: SGHVS and FQNEAQ. The V segment lost 5 bases and the J segment 5 bases; nucleotides outside the gene matches: 8. This CDR3 has 15 residues.

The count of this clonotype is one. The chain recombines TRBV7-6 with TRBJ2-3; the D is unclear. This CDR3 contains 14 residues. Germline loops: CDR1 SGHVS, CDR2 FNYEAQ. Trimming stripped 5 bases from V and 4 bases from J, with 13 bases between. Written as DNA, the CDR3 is TGTGCCAGCAGCGGAGCCCAGACCCCAGATACGCAGTATTTT. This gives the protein CASSGAQTPDTQYF. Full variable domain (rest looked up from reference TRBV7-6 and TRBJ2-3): GAGVSQSPRYKVTKRGQDVALRCDPISGHVSLYWYRQALGQGPEFLTYFNYEAQQDKSGLPNDRFSAERPEGSISTLTIQRTEQRDSAMYRCASSGAQTPDTQYFGPGTRLTVL.

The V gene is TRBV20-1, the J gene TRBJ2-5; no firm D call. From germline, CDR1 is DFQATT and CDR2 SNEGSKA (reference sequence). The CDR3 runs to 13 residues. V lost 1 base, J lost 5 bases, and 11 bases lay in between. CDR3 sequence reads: CSARVSFKETQYF. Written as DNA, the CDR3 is TGCAGTGCTAGAGTCAGTTTTAAGGAGACCCAGTACTTC.

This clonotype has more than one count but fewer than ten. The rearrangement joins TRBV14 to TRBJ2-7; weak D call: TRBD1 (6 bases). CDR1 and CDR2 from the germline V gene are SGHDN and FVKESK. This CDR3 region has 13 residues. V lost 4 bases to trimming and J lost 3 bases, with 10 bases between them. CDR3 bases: TGTGCCAGCAGCCGATCGACAGGCTACGAGCAGTACTTC. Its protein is CASSRSTGYEQYF.

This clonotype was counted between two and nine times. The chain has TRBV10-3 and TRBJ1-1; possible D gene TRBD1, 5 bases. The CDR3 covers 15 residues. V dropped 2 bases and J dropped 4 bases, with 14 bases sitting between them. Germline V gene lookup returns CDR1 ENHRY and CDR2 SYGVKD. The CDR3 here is CAISEAGWETTEAFF. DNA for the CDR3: TGTGCCATCAGTGAGGCAGGGTGGGAGACCACTGAAGCTTTCTTT.

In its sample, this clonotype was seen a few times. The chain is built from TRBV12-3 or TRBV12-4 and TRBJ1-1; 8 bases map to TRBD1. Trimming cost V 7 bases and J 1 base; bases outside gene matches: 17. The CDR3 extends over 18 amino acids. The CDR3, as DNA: TGTGCCAGCACCCCGACTAATTCCAGGGGGCTTTCGAACACTGAAGCTTTCTTT. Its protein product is CASTPTNSRGLSNTEAFF.

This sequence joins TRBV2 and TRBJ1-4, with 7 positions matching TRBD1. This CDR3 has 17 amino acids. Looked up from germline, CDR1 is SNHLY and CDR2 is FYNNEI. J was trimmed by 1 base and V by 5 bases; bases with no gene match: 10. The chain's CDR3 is CASSSSTGFGTNEKLFF. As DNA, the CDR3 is TGTGCCAGCAGTTCCTCGACAGGGTTCGGAACTAATGAAAAACTGTTTTTT. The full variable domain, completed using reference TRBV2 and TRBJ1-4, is EPEVTQTPSHQVTQMGQEVILRCVPISNHLYFYWYRQILGQKVEFLVSFYNNEISEKSEIFDDQFSVERPDGSNFTLKIRSTKLEDSAMYFCASSSSTGFGTNEKLFFGSGTQLSVL.

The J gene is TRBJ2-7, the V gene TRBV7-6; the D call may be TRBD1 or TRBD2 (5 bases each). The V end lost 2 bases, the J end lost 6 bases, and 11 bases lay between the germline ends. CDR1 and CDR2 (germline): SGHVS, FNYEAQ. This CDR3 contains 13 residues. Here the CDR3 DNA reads TGTGCCAGCAGCTTAAGGTCTGGGGGCGAGCAGTACTTC. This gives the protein CASSLRSGGEQYF. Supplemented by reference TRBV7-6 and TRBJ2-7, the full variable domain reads GAGVSQSPRYKVTKRGQDVALRCDPISGHVSLYWYRQALGQGPEFLTYFNYEAQQDKSGLPNDRFSAERPEGSISTLTIQRTEQRDSAMYRCASSLRSGGEQYFGPGTRLTVT.

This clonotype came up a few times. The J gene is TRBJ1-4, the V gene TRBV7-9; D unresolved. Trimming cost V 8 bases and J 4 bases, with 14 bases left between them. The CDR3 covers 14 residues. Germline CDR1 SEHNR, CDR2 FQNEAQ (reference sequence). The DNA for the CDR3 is TGTGCCAGCTCCCATCCGACTGATAATGAAAAACTGTTTTTT. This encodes CASSHPTDNEKLFF.

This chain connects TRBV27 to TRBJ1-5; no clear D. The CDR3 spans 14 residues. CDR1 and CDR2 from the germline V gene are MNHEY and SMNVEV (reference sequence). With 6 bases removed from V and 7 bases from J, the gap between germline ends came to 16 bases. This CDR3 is CASSPRAQKQPQHF. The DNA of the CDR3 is TGTGCCAGCAGCCCCCGGGCCCAAAAACAGCCCCAGCATTTT.

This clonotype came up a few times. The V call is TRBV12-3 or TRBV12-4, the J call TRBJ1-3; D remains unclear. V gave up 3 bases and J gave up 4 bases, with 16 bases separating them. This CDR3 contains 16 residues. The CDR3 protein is CASSFPREGSGNTIYF. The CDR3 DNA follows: TGTGCCAGCAGTTTCCCCCGGGAGGGCTCAGGAAACACCATATATTTT.

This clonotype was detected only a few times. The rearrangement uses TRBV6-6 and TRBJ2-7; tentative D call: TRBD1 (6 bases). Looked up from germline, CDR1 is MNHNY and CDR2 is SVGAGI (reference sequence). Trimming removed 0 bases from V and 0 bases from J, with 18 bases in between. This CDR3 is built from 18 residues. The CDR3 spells CASSYSPGTPFLSYEQYF. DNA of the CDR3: TGTGCCAGCAGTTACTCCCCCGGGACACCTTTTCTCTCCTACGAGCAGTACTTC.

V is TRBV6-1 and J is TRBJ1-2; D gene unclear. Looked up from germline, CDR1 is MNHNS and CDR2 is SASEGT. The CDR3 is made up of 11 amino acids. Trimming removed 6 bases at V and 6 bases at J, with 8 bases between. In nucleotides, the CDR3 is TGTGCCAGCAGACAGCCCGATGGCTACACCTTC. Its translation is CASRQPDGYTF.

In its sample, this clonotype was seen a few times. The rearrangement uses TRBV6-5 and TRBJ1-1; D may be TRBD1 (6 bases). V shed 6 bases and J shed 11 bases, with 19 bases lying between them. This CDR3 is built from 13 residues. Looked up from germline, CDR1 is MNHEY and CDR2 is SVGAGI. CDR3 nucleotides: TGTGCCAGCAGGCGTACAGGGCAGGTTGAGGCTTTCTTT. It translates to CASRRTGQVEAFF.

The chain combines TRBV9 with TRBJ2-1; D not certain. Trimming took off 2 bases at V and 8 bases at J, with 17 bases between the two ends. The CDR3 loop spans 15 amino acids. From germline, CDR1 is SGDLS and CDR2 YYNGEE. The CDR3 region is CASSVDKGPGDEQFF. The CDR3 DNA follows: TGTGCCAGCAGCGTTGATAAGGGCCCAGGCGATGAGCAGTTCTTC. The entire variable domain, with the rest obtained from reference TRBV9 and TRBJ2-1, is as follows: DSGVTQTPKHLITATGQRVTLRCSPRSGDLSVYWYQQSLDQGLQFLIQYYNGEERAKGNILERFSAQQFPDLHSELNLSSLELGDSALYFCASSVDKGPGDEQFFGPGTRLTVL.

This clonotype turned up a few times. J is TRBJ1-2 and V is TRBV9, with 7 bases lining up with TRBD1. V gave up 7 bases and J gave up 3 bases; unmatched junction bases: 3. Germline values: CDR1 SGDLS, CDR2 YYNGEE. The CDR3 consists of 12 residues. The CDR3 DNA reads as TGTGCCAGCTCCACAGGGGACTATGGCTACACCTTC. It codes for CASSTGDYGYTF.

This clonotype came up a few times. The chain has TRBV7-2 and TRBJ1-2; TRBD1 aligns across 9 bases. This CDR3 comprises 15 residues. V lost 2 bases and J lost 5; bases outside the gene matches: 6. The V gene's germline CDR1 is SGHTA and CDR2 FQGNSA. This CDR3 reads CASSLLDRGLYGYTF. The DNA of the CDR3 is TGTGCCAGCAGCTTATTGGACAGGGGCTTATATGGCTACACCTTC.

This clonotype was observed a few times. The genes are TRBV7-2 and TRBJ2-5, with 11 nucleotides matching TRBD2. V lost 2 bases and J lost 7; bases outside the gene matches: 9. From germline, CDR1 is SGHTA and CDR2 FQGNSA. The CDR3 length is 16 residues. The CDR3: CASSLIAGGPWGTQYF. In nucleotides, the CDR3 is TGTGCCAGCAGCTTAATAGCGGGGGGGCCTTGGGGGACCCAGTACTTC.

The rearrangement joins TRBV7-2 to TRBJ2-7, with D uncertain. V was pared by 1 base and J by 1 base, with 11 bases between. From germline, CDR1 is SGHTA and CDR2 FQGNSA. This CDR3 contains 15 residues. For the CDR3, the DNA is TGTGCCAGCAGCTTAGGACAAGGAAATTCCTACGAGCAGTACTTC. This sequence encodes CASSLGQGNSYEQYF. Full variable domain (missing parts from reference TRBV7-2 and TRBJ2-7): GAGVSQSPSNKVTEKGKDVELRCDPISGHTALYWYRQSLGQGLEFLIYFQGNSAPDKSGLPSDRFSAERTGGSVSTLTIQRTQQEDSAVYLCASSLGQGNSYEQYFGPGTRLTVT.

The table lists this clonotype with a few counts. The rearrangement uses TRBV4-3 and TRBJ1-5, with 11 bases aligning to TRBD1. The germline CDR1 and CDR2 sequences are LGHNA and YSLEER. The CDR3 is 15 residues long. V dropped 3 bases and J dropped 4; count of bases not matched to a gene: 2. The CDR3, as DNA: TGCGCCAGCAGCCAGGGACAGGGGGAAAATCAGCCCCAGCATTTT. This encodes CASSQGQGENQPQHF.